The clone carrying this T cell receptor beta chain has a count of ten or more. Time point given: patch test 2, 6 weeks after DPC sensitization. Documented treatment: therapeutic diphenylcyclopropenone sensitization with weekly scalp DPC. The CDR3 consists of 15 residues. V dropped 3 bases and J dropped 4; count of bases not matched to a gene: 4. The sample is drawn from a study of human T cells and chemical hapten exposure. What the library attached to individual cDNA molecules were unique molecular identifiers. One entry per CDR3 protein results from TCRdb running MiXCR on the RACE reads. The sample holds fewer than 90,000 distinct CDR3 sequences, around 7% seen once.

V is TRBV12-3 or TRBV12-4 and J is TRBJ2-3, with TRBD1 matching over 10 bases. This receptor was obtained from a young woman with alopecia areata. Some clones in this sample may be carry-over from other donors' samples. This specimen was whole blood, taken in connection with sensitization to the hapten diphenylcyclopropenone (DPC). The CDR3 region has the DNA TGTGCCAGCAGTTTCTCTGGACAGGGGGCAGATACGCAGTATTTT. Residues: CASSFSGQGADTQYF.